Listed here is a single T cell receptor (beta chain). These data come from a study of blood T cell repertoires in COVID-19. The CDR3 length is 19 residues. Germline CDR1 LGHNA, CDR2 YSLEER. Trimming removed 0 bases from V and 4 bases from J; junction bases left unmatched: 16. Authors' processing steps: Amplified reference gene primers provided the basis for estimating nucleated cell counts. Sequencing was performed with immunoSEQ multiplex PCR; in TCRdb, only in-frame clones are kept and a portion is missing. Clonal size and the V and J genes are those of that table, whereas D and trimming came from the DNA. The sample has 110,000 or so clones; 88% are singletons.

Material: peripheral blood. This clonotype was obtained from a woman aged 65 to 85 who had recovered from COVID-19. The rearrangement joins TRBV4-3 to TRBJ2-5; 8 nucleotides align to TRBD2. CDR3 protein: CASSQDIFNGGLAGETQYF. The CDR3 DNA is TGCGCCAGCAGCCAAGATATTTTTAATGGTGGCCTAGCGGGAGAGACCCAGTACTTC.